The 25 T cell receptor beta chains listed next were all sequenced from one sample in a study of low-dose radiotherapy and immunotherapy resistance in tumors. Alpha and beta chains were covered, as first-strand cDNA relied on TRAV- and TRBV-specific primers. With a constant-region primer and a V-primer adapter, TCRs were subjected to 15 to 25 PCR cycles of amplification. One entry per CDR3 protein results from TCRdb running MiXCR on the reads. The repertoire holds tens of thousands of distinct CDR3 sequences, with around a third as singletons. As for time point: before trial treatment. This sample comprised PBMCs, obtained before treatment. These receptor sequences come from a male donor with gallbladder cancer.

About this clonotype itself: A read error is the likely source, as a far larger clone sits one nucleotide away. The rearrangement joins TRBV5-1 to TRBJ2-1; 15 bases line up with TRBD2. Germline CDR1 is SGHRS and CDR2 is YFSETQ. The V and J ends lost 5 bases and 13 bases, in that order; junction bases with no gene match: 16. The CDR3 consists of 17 residues. The DNA of the CDR3 is TGCGCCAGCAGGGCCGGGACTAGCGGGGGGAGCCAAGAGACCCAGTTCTTC. It is translated as CASRAGTSGGSQETQFF.

The table lists this clonotype with many counts. The chain recombines TRBV11-1 with TRBJ2-2; 9 bases fit TRBD1. V was pared by 5 bases and J by 3 bases, with 7 bases of the junction left unmatched. Germline values: CDR1 SGHAT, CDR2 FQDESV (reference sequence). The CDR3 is 16 residues long. CDR3 sequence reads: CASSVGTGKYTGELFF. The CDR3 coding sequence is TGTGCCAGCAGCGTTGGGACAGGGAAGTACACCGGGGAGCTGTTTTTT.

This clonotype has at least ten counts. The chain is built from TRBV5-6 and TRBJ1-4; D might be TRBD1 (5 bases). The CDR3 totals 15 residues. Trimming removed 4 bases at V and 8 bases at J, with 18 bases between. Germline V CDR1 and CDR2: SGHDT, YYEEEE. CDR3 DNA sequence: TGTGCCAGCAGCGGTCGAGGGACGGGTGTGGAAAAACTGTTTTTT. Amino acids: CASSGRGTGVEKLFF. Full variable domain (outside the CDR3, taken from reference TRBV5-6 and TRBJ1-4): DAGVTQSPTHLIKTRGQQVTLRCSPKSGHDTVSWYQQALGQGPQFIFQYYEEEERQRGNFPDRFSGHQFPNYSSELNVNALLLGDSALYLCASSGRGTGVEKLFFGSGTQLSVL.

This clonotype was recorded many times. The genes are TRBV28 and TRBJ1-1; possible D gene TRBD1, 6 bases. Trimming took off 2 bases at V and 5 bases at J, with 12 bases between the two ends. The CDR3 consists of 14 residues. Germline lookup yields CDR1 MDHEN and CDR2 SYDVKM. In DNA, the CDR3 is TGTGCCAGCAGTTTAAGGGGGGGAAGAACTGAAGCTTTCTTT. Its translation is CASSLRGGRTEAFF.

By share, this clonotype ranks as medium-sized. The chain recombines TRBV6-2 or TRBV6-3 with TRBJ1-2; TRBD1 agrees at 10 bases. After removal of 5 bases from V and 7 bases from J, the junction contained 4 bases not matched to a gene. CDR3 length equals 13 residues. Germline CDR1 MNHEY, CDR2 SVGEGT. Written as DNA, the CDR3 is TGTGCCAGCAGTGAGGGACAGGGGTTTGGCTACACCTTC. Protein sequence: CASSEGQGFGYTF.

By sample share, this clonotype is medium-sized. The rearrangement links TRBV9 to TRBJ2-2; D possibly corresponds to TRBD1 (5 bases). V lost 3 bases and J lost 1, with 7 bases in between. Germline CDR1 and CDR2: SGDLS and YYNGEE. The CDR3 consists of 14 residues. The CDR3 protein is CASSAQVNTGELFF. The CDR3 DNA reads TGTGCCAGCAGCGCACAGGTGAACACCGGGGAGCTGTTTTTT.

V and J are TRBV18 and TRBJ2-3; tentative D call: TRBD1 (5 bases). The CDR3 consists of 13 residues. Trimming pared 4 bases from V and 2 bases from J, leaving 7 bases between. Germline V gene data show CDR1 as KGHSH and CDR2 as LQKENI. The CDR3 coding sequence is TGTGCCAGCTCACGACAGACCACAGATACGCAGTATTTT. This translates into CASSRQTTDTQYF.

This chain joins TRBV5-1 and TRBJ2-4, with D perhaps being TRBD1 or TRBD2 (6 bases each). V gave up 0 bases and J gave up 1 base, with 11 bases separating them. The germline CDR1 and CDR2 sequences are SGHRS and YFSETQ. This CDR3 is 16 amino acids long. CDR3 in DNA: TGCGCCAGCAGCTTGGAGGGGGGATCGGCCAAAAACATTCAGTACTTC. Encoded protein: CASSLEGGSAKNIQYF.

V and J are TRBV11-3 and TRBJ2-2, with D possibly TRBD2 on 6 matching bases. This CDR3 region has 17 residues. Trimming stripped 4 bases from V and 0 bases from J, with 15 bases between. CDR1 is SGHNT, CDR2 YENEEA, per germline. CDR3 DNA sequence: TGTGCCAGCAGCTCCCGGGACTTACACGCGAACACCGGGGAGCTGTTTTTT. The encoded protein is CASSSRDLHANTGELFF.

The chain links TRBV6-5 to TRBJ2-1; 12 bases match TRBD1. Trimming removed 2 bases from V and 6 bases from J; junction bases left unmatched: 2. The CDR3 is 15 residues long. Per the germline V gene, CDR1 is MNHEY and CDR2 is SVGAGI. CDR3 loop: CASSYGTGGFNEQFF. CDR3 nucleotides: TGTGCCAGCAGTTACGGGACAGGGGGCTTCAATGAGCAGTTCTTC.

The table lists this clonotype with many counts. The V gene is TRBV11-2, the J gene TRBJ2-3, with unresolved D. This CDR3 is built from 12 residues. CDR1 and CDR2 from the germline V gene are SGHAT and FQNNGV. Trimming left V 0 bases short and J 3 bases short, with 1 base between. CDR3 coding DNA: TGTGCCAGCAGCTTAGAGACAGATACGCAGTATTTT. Protein sequence: CASSLETDTQYF.

This clonotype was observed at least ten times. This chain links TRBV5-1 with TRBJ1-1; the D is unclear. Germline CDR1 is SGHRS and CDR2 is YFSETQ. This CDR3 spans 13 amino acids. The germline V and J ends were trimmed by 2 bases and 5 bases, with 10 bases remaining between them. The CDR3 DNA is TGCGCCAGCAGCTTAGACCGAGGGACTGAAGCTTTCTTT. Translated, it gives CASSLDRGTEAFF.

In its sample, this clonotype was seen many times. The chain recombines TRBV7-2 with TRBJ2-1, with D perhaps matching TRBD2 (7 bases). V was pared by 10 bases and J by 0 bases, with 13 bases between. This CDR3 is 14 amino acids long. Germline CDR1 reads SGHTA; CDR2 reads FQGNSA. In DNA form, the CDR3 reads TGTGCCACGAGGGGGGGCAGCTCCTACAATGAGCAGTTCTTC. Residues: CATRGGSSYNEQFF.

Ten or more counts support this clonotype. The chain couples TRBV7-6 to TRBJ2-2, with D tentatively TRBD1 or TRBD2 (5 bases each). Looked up from germline, CDR1 is SGHVS and CDR2 is FNYEAQ. The CDR3 totals 15 residues. The germline V and J ends were trimmed by 5 bases and 6 bases, with 16 bases remaining between them. The CDR3 here is CASSLNGAQAGELFF. The CDR3, as DNA: TGTGCCAGCAGCCTAAACGGGGCCCAGGCCGGGGAGCTGTTTTTT.

J is TRBJ2-7 and V is TRBV10-3, with TRBD1 identical over 9 bases. This CDR3 region has 12 residues. Trimming cost V 10 bases and J 3 bases; bases outside gene matches: 4. The germline V gene has CDR1 ENHRY and CDR2 SYGVKD. CDR3 residues: CATGTGFYEQYF. The DNA for the CDR3 is TGTGCCACGGGGACAGGGTTCTACGAGCAGTACTTC.

About this clonotype: A far larger clone is a single base away, which makes a read error likely. This chain connects TRBV19 to TRBJ2-1, with D hard to call. Germline loops: CDR1 LNHDA, CDR2 SQIVND (reference sequence). The CDR3 spans 13 residues. V was pared by 3 bases and J by 10 bases, with 13 bases between. The CDR3 is CASSIKFGSEQFF. DNA for the CDR3: TGTGCCAGTAGTATCAAATTTGGAAGCGAGCAGTTCTTC.

Remarks on this clonotype: It is likely a read error: a sequence one base away is far more abundant. V is TRBV2 and J is TRBJ2-7; 8 positions match TRBD2. With 6 bases clipped from V and 3 bases from J, the junction kept 13 bases outside the gene matches. This CDR3 contains 16 residues. Germline-derived CDR1 and CDR2 are SNHLY and FYNNEI. CDR3 protein: CASSPPGVSGIYEQYF. In DNA, the CDR3 is TGTGCCAGCAGCCCGCCAGGGGTTAGCGGGATCTACGAGCAGTACTTC.

This chain uses TRBV5-7 with TRBJ1-5; the D gene is possibly TRBD1 (5 bases). Being an ORF, TRBV5-7 has a function that is uncertain. The length of the CDR3 is 15 residues. Trimming cost V 4 bases and J 5 bases, with 16 bases left between them. The CDR3 nucleotides read TGTGCCAGCAGCCCCTGGTTCCGAGGGGATCAGCCCCAGCATTTT. It is translated as CASSPWFRGDQPQHF.

This clonotype is categorized as medium-sized. V and J are TRBV28 and TRBJ2-1; 7 bases agree with TRBD2. The V gene's germline CDR1 is MDHEN and CDR2 SYDVKM. Trimming took 10 bases from V and 8 from J; bases not matched to a gene: 17. The CDR3 extends over 15 amino acids. The CDR3: CATAVGGLPWDEQFF. The CDR3 DNA follows: TGTGCCACCGCTGTTGGGGGACTACCTTGGGATGAGCAGTTCTTC.

This clonotype appeared many times. The CDR3 coding sequence is TGCGCCAGCACCCGGAGGTGGGAGCGGGAGGGCTACAATGAGCAGTTCTTC. As protein: CASTRRWEREGYNEQFF. The chain uses TRBV23-1 and TRBJ2-1, with 10 bases that match TRBD2. Being an ORF, TRBV23-1 has a function that is uncertain. The CDR3 runs 17 residues. The V segment lost 7 bases and the J segment 3 bases; nucleotides outside the gene matches: 12.

The table lists this clonotype with a count of one. V gene TRBV7-2 combines with J gene TRBJ2-5, with 8 bases lining up with TRBD2. This CDR3 is built from 16 residues. The junction had 4 bases not matched to a gene; V was cut back by 1 base and J by 0 bases. Germline assignment: CDR1 SGHTA and CDR2 FQGNSA. The CDR3 DNA reads as TGTGCCAGCAGCTTAGGGTCTAGCGGGTACCAAGAGACCCAGTACTTC. Protein: CASSLGSSGYQETQYF.

This clonotype was seen repeatedly, ten times or more. V is TRBV11-2 and J is TRBJ2-5; the match to TRBD2 covers 8 bases. In germline, CDR1 is SGHAT, CDR2 FQNNGV. Unmatched junction bases numbered 5, after V lost 3 bases and J lost 2 bases. This CDR3 has 15 amino acids. In nucleotides, the CDR3 is TGTGCCAGCAGCTTGGTCGGGGGGGCGCAAGAGACCCAGTACTTC. It specifies CASSLVGGAQETQYF.

This clonotype has ten or more counts. The V and J genes are TRBV6-6 and TRBJ1-2; perhaps TRBD1 as D (6 bases). The CDR3 totals 15 residues. CDR1 and CDR2 from the germline V gene are MNHNY and SVGAGI (reference sequence). Trimming removed 4 bases at V and 8 bases at J, with 20 bases between. CDR3 coding DNA: TGTGCCAGCAGTTCCGAAATAACAGGGCTGAAGGGCTACACCTTC. Protein product: CASSSEITGLKGYTF.

The table lists this clonotype with many counts. The CDR3 nucleotides are TGCAGTGCTAGAGGGAGGGGCCGTTTAAACTATGGCTACACCTTC. It yields the protein CSARGRGRLNYGYTF. The chain carries TRBV20-1 and TRBJ1-2; tentative D call: TRBD1 (5 bases). Germline V gene lookup returns CDR1 DFQATT and CDR2 SNEGSKA (reference sequence). This CDR3 region has 15 residues. V shed 1 base and J shed 2 bases, with 14 bases lying between them.

In its sample, this clonotype is medium-sized. The chain has TRBV29-1 and TRBJ1-5; no reliable D call. CDR1 is SQVTM and CDR2 is ANQGSEA in the germline V gene. V lost 6 bases to trimming and J lost 4 bases, with 10 bases between them. CDR3 length: 12 amino acids. The CDR3 is CSVWSLNQPQHF. The CDR3 DNA sequence: TGCAGCGTGTGGTCGTTGAATCAGCCCCAGCATTTT.